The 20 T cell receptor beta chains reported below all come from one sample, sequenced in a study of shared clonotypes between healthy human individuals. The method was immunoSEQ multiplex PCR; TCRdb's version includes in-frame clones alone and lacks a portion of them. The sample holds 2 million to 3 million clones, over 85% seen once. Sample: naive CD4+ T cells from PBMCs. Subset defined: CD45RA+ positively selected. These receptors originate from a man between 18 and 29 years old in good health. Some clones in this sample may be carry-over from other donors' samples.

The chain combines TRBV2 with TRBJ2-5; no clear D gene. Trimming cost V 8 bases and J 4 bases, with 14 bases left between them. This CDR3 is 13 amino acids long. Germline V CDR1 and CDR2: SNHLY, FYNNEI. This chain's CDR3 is CASQRDSPETQYF. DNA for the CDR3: TGTGCCAGCCAGCGAGATTCTCCAGAGACCCAGTACTTC.

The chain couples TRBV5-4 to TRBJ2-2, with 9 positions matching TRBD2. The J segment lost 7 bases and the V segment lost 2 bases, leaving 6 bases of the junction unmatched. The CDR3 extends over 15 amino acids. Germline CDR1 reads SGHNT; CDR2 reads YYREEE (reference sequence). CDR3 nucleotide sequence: TGTGCCAGCAGCTTCTGGACTAGCGACATCGGGGAGCTGTTTTTT. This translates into CASSFWTSDIGELFF.

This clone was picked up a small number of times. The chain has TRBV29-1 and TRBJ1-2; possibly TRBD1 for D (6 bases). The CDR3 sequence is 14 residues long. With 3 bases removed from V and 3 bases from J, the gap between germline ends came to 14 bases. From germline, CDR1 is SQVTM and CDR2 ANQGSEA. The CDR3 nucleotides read TGCAGCGTTGACACAGGGCTTGGAGACTATGGCTACACCTTC. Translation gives CSVDTGLGDYGYTF.

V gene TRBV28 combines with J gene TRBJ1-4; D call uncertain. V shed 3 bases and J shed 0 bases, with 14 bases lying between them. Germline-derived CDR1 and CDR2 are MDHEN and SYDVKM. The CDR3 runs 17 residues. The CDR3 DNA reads TGTGCCAGCAGTTTTGGTAGGCAGGCTGCAACTAATGAAAAACTGTTTTTT. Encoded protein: CASSFGRQAATNEKLFF.

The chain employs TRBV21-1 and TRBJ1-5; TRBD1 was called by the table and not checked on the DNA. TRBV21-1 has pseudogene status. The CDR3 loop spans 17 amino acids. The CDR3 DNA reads TGTGCCAGCAGCAAAGGGATCGGACAGGGGTTGAGGCAGCCCCAGCATTTT. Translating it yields CASSKGIGQGLRQPQHF.

Here the CDR3 reads CAWSRTGANYGYTF. The DNA for the CDR3 is TGTGCCTGGTCCAGGACGGGCGCTAACTATGGCTACACCTTC. The rearrangement uses TRBV30 and TRBJ1-2, with D unclear. CDR1 is GTSNPN and CDR2 is SVGIG in the germline V gene (reference sequence). The CDR3 runs 14 residues. The V end was cut by 5 bases, the J end by 0 bases, with 13 bases between.

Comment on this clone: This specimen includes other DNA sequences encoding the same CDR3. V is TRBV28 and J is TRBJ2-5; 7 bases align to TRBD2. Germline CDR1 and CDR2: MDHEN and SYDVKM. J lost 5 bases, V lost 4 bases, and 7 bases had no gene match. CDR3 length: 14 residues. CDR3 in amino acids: CASSSPGGLETQYF. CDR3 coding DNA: TGTGCCAGCAGTTCCCCGGGGGGACTGGAGACCCAGTACTTC.

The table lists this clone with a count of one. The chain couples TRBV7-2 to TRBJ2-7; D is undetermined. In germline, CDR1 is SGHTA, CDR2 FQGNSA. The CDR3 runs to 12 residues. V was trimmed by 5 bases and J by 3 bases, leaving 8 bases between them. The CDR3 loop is CASSPSVYEQYF. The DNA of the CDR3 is TGTGCCAGCAGCCCGAGTGTCTACGAGCAGTACTTC.

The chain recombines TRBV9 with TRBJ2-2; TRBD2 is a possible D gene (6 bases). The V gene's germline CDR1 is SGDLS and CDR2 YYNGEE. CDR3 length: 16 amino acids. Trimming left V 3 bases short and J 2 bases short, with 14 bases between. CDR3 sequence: CASSANSGLNTGELFF. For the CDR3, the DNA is TGTGCCAGCAGCGCAAACTCGGGACTCAACACCGGGGAGCTGTTTTTT.

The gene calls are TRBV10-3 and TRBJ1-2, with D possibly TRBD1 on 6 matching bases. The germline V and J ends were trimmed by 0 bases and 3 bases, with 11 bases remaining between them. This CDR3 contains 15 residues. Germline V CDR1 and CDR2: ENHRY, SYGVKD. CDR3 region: CAISESRGRYYGYTF. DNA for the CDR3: TGTGCCATCAGTGAGTCTAGGGGGAGATACTATGGCTACACCTTC.

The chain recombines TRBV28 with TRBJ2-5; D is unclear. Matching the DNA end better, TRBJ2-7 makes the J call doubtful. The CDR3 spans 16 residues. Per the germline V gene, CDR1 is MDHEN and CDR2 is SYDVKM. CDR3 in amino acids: CASSLLRTQSSYEQYF. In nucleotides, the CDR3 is TGTGCCAGCAGTTTATTAAGGACCCAGAGCTCCTACGAGCAGTACTTC.

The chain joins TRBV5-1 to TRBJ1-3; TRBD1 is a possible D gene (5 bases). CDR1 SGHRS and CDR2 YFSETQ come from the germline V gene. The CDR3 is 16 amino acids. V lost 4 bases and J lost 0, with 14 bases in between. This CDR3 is CASSKPGTDSGNTIYF. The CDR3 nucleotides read TGCGCCAGCAGCAAGCCCGGGACGGACTCTGGAAACACCATATATTTT. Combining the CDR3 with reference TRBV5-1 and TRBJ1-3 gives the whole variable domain KAGVTQTPRYLIKTRGQQVTLSCSPISGHRSVSWYQQTPGQGLQFLFEYFSETQRNKGNFPGRFSGRQFSNSRSEMNVSTLELGDSALYLCASSKPGTDSGNTIYFGEGSWLTVV.

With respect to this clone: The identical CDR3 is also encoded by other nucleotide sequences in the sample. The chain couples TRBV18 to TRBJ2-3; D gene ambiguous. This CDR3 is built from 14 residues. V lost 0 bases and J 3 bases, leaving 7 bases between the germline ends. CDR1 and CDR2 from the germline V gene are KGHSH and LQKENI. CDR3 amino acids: CASSPPTRTDTQYF. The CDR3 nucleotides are TGTGCCAGCTCACCACCGACCAGGACAGATACGCAGTATTTT.

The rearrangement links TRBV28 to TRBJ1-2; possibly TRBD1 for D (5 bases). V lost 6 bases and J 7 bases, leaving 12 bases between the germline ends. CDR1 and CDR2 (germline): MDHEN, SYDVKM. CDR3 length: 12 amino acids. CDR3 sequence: CASRTEGLGYTF. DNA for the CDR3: TGTGCCAGCAGGACCGAGGGGCTTGGCTACACCTTC.

The CDR3 coding sequence is TGTGCCAGCGGCGGGACTGGCACAGATACGCAGTATTTT. It encodes CASGGTGTDTQYF. V gene TRBV7-3 combines with J gene TRBJ2-3, with D maybe TRBD2 (6 bases). Trimming removed 8 bases at V and 1 base at J, with 10 bases between. CDR1 SGHTA and CDR2 FQGTGA come from the germline V gene. CDR3 length equals 13 residues.

CDR3 nucleotide sequence: TGTGCCACCAGCGTAGACAGGGCTAGTTCTGGAAACACCATATATTTT. It codes for CATSVDRASSGNTIYF. The rearrangement joins TRBV15 to TRBJ1-3, with TRBD1 identical over 7 bases. The CDR3 has 16 residues. CDR1 and CDR2 (germline): LNHNV, YYDKDF (reference sequence). Trimming at V came to 5 bases and at J to 1 base, leaving 8 bases not matched to a gene. Variable domain in full (rest from reference TRBV15 and TRBJ1-3): DAMVIQNPRYQVTQFGKPVTLSCSQTLNHNVMYWYQQKSSQAPKLLFHYYDKDFNNEADTPDNFQSRRPNTSFCFLDIRSPGLGDTAMYLCATSVDRASSGNTIYFGEGSWLTVV.

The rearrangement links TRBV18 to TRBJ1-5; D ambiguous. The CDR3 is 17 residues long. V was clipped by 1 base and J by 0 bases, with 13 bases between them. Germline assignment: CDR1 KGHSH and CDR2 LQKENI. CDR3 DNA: TGTGCCAGCTCACCACTGGCGGCTCAGAATAGCAATCAGCCCCAGCATTTT. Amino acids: CASSPLAAQNSNQPQHF.

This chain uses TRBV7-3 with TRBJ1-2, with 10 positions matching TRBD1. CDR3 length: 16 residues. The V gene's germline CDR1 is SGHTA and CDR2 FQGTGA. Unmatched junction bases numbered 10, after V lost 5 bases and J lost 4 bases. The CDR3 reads CASSRRGGTGVYGYTF. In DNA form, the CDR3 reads TGTGCCAGCAGCCGCCGGGGCGGGACAGGGGTCTATGGCTACACCTTC. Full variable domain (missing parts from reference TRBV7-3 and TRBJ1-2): GAGVSQTPSNKVTEKGKYVELRCDPISGHTALYWYRQSLGQGPEFLIYFQGTGAADDSGLPNDRFFAVRPEGSVSTLKIQRTERGDSAVYLCASSRRGGTGVYGYTFGSGTRLTVV.

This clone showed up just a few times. CDR3 sequence (DNA): TGTGCCAGCACAACGGCAGGGAACACTGAAGCTTTCTTT. It specifies CASTTAGNTEAFF. The chain uses TRBV18 and TRBJ1-1; D is undetermined. This CDR3 contains 13 residues. Trimming pared 8 bases from V and 1 base from J, leaving 11 bases between. Germline V gene sequence: CDR1 KGHSH, CDR2 LQKENI. Supplemented by reference TRBV18 and TRBJ1-1, the full variable domain reads NAGVMQNPRHLVRRRGQEARLRCSPMKGHSHVYWYRQLPEEGLKFMVYLQKENIIDESGMPKERFSAEFPKEGPSILRIQQVVRGDSAAYFCASTTAGNTEAFFGQGTRLTVV.

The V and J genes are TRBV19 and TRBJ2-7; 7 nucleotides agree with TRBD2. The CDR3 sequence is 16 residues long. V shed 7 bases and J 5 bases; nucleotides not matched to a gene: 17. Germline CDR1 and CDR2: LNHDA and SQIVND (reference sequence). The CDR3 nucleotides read TGTGCCAGTACCACCGGGGGGTCGGGAGGCCGGGACGAGCAGTACTTC. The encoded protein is CASTTGGSGGRDEQYF.